Following are 5 T cell receptor beta chains from one sample sequenced in a study of blood T cells in healthy people across ages. A second PCR, run for about 7 to 12 cycles, used a sample-barcoded 5' primer plus a J-beta primer mix. TCRdb reanalysed the 5' RACE reads using MiXCR and keeps one entry per CDR3 protein. The data contain roughly 800,000 distinct CDR3 sequences, about a quarter of them singletons. The data also belong to a second study, concerning T cells of mothers and their children.

Input material: blood. Receptors were obtained from a boy aged 5-17 years in good health.

The genes are TRBV12-3 or TRBV12-4 and TRBJ2-5; no definite D call. V was trimmed by 3 bases and J by 0 bases, leaving 8 bases between them. The CDR3 runs 14 residues. The CDR3 loop is CASSFRAHQETQYF. CDR3 nucleotide sequence: TGTGCCAGCAGTTTTAGGGCCCACCAAGAGACCCAGTACTTC.

This clonotype was recorded a few times. The chain recombines TRBV6-5 with TRBJ2-5; TRBD2 aligns across 7 bases. Germline CDR1 and CDR2: MNHEY and SVGAGI. The CDR3 loop spans 11 amino acids. V lost 8 bases and J lost 11; bases outside the gene matches: 8. The CDR3 reads CASGAGREQYF. The DNA of the CDR3 is TGTGCCAGCGGAGCTGGGAGGGAGCAGTACTTC.

The rearrangement uses TRBV11-2 and TRBJ2-5; maybe TRBD1 (6 bases). Trimming took off 5 bases at V and 4 bases at J, with 14 bases between the two ends. This CDR3 spans 14 amino acids. In germline, CDR1 is SGHAT, CDR2 FQNNGV. The CDR3 is CASSPQARGETQYF. The DNA of the CDR3 is TGTGCCAGCAGCCCTCAGGCCAGGGGAGAGACCCAGTACTTC.

Only a few counts were recorded for this clonotype. The junction departs from the called germline gene at one end, perhaps through a read error. This chain joins TRBV4-2 and TRBJ2-1; 7 nucleotides match TRBD2. The CDR3 spans 14 residues. CDR1 is LGHNA and CDR2 is YNFKEQ in the germline V gene. The CDR3 bases are TGTGCCAGCAACCAACCGGGACTAAACAATGAGCAGTTCTTC. Its translation: CASNQPGLNNEQFF.

The genes are TRBV24-1 and TRBJ2-3; a weak D match, TRBD2 (5 bases). Trimming stripped 6 bases from V and 5 bases from J, with 11 bases between. CDR3 length equals 13 residues. CDR1 and CDR2 (germline): KGHDR, SFDVKD. DNA for the CDR3: TGTGCCACCAGTCCGGTGGGGAGAGATACGCAGTATTTT. Translation: CATSPVGRDTQYF.